This is a list of T cell receptor beta chains from one sample in a study of CD8 T cells in ankylosing spondylitis. In TCRdb, the 5' RACE reads were re-called with MiXCR into one record per CDR3 protein. The table includes about 510,000 distinct CDR3 sequences, roughly 5.2% detected once. Sequences were obtained from blood, either unsorted or a sorted T cell fraction (not recorded which). The receptors derive from a male donor with ankylosing spondylitis. CDR3s include the opening cysteine and the closing phenylalanine or tryptophan. A D gene is named only where the DNA matches it firmly.

CATSDLQGTDTQYF,TRBJ2-3,TRBV24-1,-
CASSLSTGTDNSPLHF,TRBJ1-6,TRBV18,TRBD1
CASSLYARTDTEAFF,TRBJ1-1,TRBV5-1,-
CSATAGTNYGYTF,TRBJ1-2,TRBV20-1,-
CASARGNYYGYTF,TRBJ1-2,TRBV19,TRBD1
CSVGIYEYEQYF,TRBJ2-7,TRBV29-1,-
CSARYRMGTGPGDTQYF,TRBJ2-3,TRBV20-1,TRBD1
CASSQGAEARSEAFF,TRBJ1-1,TRBV4-2,TRBD1
CASSWAADPQETQYF,TRBJ2-5,TRBV5-1,-
CASSSSLFGEQYF,TRBJ2-7,TRBV27,-
CSARDGKLGSYTDTQYF,TRBJ2-3,TRBV20-1,-
CASSLLAGGHQLYNEQFF,TRBJ2-1,TRBV11-2,TRBD2
CASSPSPVDTQYF,TRBJ2-3,TRBV11-2,-
CASSGWDNQPQHF,TRBJ1-5,TRBV2,-
CASSPISLGKNIQYF,TRBJ2-4,TRBV28,-
CSAIQPGANVLTF,TRBJ2-6,TRBV20-1,-
CASSQKPGQGLMEQYF,TRBJ2-7,TRBV4-2,TRBD1
CASSFGDRSSYEQYF,TRBJ2-7,TRBV6-2/TRBV6-3,TRBD1
CASSLDMSRGAFF,TRBJ1-1,TRBV5-1,-
CASSLVQGTLYEQYF,TRBJ2-7,TRBV7-6,TRBD1
CASSSAGGNTEAFF,TRBJ1-1,TRBV7-3,-
CASSRSFGLAGQNEQFF,TRBJ2-1,TRBV7-2,TRBD2
CASSLLAGNIQYF,TRBJ2-4,TRBV28,-
CASSPPSGSSLLGYNEQFF,TRBJ2-1,TRBV27,TRBD2